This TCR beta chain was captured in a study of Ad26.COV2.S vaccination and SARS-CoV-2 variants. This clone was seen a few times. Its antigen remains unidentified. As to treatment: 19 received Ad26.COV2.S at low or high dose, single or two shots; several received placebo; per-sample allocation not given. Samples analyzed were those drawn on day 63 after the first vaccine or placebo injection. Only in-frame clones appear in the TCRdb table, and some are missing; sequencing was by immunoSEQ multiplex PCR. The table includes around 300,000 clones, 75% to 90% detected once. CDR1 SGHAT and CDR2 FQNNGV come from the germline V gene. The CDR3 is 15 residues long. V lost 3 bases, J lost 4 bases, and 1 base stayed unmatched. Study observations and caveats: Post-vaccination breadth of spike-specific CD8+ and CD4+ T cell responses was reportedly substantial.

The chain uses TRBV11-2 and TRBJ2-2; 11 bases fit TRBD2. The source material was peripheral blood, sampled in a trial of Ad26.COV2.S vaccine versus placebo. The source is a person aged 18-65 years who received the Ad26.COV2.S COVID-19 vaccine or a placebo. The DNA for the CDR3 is TGTGCCAGCAGCTTTAGCGGGAGGGGCACCGGGGAGCTGTTTTTT. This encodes CASSFSGRGTGELFF.